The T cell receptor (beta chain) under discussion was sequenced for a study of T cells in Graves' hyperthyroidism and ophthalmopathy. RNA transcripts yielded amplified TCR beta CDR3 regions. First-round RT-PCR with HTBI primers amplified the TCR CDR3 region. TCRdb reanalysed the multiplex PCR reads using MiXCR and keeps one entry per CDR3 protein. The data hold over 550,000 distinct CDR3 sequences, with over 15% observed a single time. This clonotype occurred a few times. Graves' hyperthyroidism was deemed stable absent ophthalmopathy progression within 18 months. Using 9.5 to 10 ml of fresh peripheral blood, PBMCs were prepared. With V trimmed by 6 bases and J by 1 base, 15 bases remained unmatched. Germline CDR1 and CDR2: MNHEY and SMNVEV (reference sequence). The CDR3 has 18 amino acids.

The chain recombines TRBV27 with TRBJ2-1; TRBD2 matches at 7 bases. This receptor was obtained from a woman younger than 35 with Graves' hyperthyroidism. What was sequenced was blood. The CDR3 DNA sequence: TGTGCCAGCAGAAGGGGACTACCTCAACACCTATCCTACAATGAGCAGTTCTTC. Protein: CASRRGLPQHLSYNEQFF.